Below are 24 T cell receptor beta chains sequenced from a single sample in a study of PD-1 blockade in classical Hodgkin lymphoma. Time point defined: cycle 4 day 1 (C4D1), after five to seven weeks of nivolumab. Relapse after autologous stem cell transplantation occurred in every patient, and brentuximab vedotin exposure varied. Purified CD4+ T cells were obtained from thawed PBMCs through magnetic negative selection. Assay: immunoSEQ multiplex PCR; the TCRdb copy retains only in-frame clones and omits some. The profile covers some 30,000 clones, with around nine tenths appearing a single time and 0.25% to 0.35% taken by the ten largest. The sample was CD4+ T cells from blood, taken before the fourth cycle of nivolumab. The source of these receptors is a human donor with classical Hodgkin lymphoma.

The chain has TRBV5-5 and TRBJ1-1; 7 bases fit TRBD1. From germline, CDR1 is SGHKS and CDR2 YYEKEE (reference sequence). The CDR3 is made up of 16 amino acids. Trimming removed 0 bases from V and 0 bases from J; junction bases left unmatched: 5. The CDR3 DNA reads as TGTGCCAGCAGCTTGGGGGTGAGGGGGCTGAACACTGAAGCTTTCTTT. It codes for CASSLGVRGLNTEAFF.

This clone was seen a few times. This sequence joins TRBV5-4 and TRBJ2-2, with a possible D match to TRBD2 (6 bases). CDR1 is SGHNT, CDR2 YYREEE, per germline (reference sequence). Trimming removed 0 bases from V and 6 bases from J, with 12 bases in between. The CDR3 covers 15 residues. The CDR3 nucleotides read TGTGCCAGCAGCTTGGCTGGGCGGGGAGCCGGGGAGCTGTTTTTT. It specifies CASSLAGRGAGELFF.

The rearrangement uses TRBV7-9 and TRBJ2-1; 10 nucleotides match TRBD2. The CDR3 spans 15 residues. CDR1 SEHNR and CDR2 FQNEAQ come from the germline V gene (reference sequence). Trimming cost V 6 bases and J 4 bases; bases outside gene matches: 6. CDR3 sequence (DNA): TGTGCCAGCAGAGCGGGAGGGGGGTGGTACAATGAGCAGTTCTTC. This codes for CASRAGGGWYNEQFF. Complete variable domain (other parts from reference TRBV7-9 and TRBJ2-1): DTGVSQNPRHKITKRGQNVTFRCDPISEHNRLYWYRQTLGQGPEFLTYFQNEAQLEKSRLLSDRFSAERPKGSFSTLEIQRTEQGDSAMYLCASRAGGGWYNEQFFGPGTRLTVL.

This chain connects TRBV5-6 to TRBJ2-4, with D possibly TRBD2 on 6 matching bases. Trimming shortened V by 1 base and J by 9 bases, and 8 bases separated the two germline ends. The germline CDR1 and CDR2 sequences are SGHDT and YYEEEE. The CDR3 has 12 amino acids. CDR3 residues: CASSLMGGIQYF. CDR3 in DNA: TGTGCCAGCAGCTTGATGGGGGGCATTCAGTACTTC.

The chain joins TRBV27 to TRBJ1-1; no clear D gene. V was shortened by 3 bases and J by 8 bases, with 10 bases between the two germline ends. Germline CDR1 reads MNHEY; CDR2 reads SMNVEV (reference sequence). CDR3 length: 12 amino acids. CDR3 sequence (DNA): TGTGCCAGCAGTTTCTACAAAGGGGAAGCTTTCTTT. As protein: CASSFYKGEAFF.

This clone was seen more than once but under ten times. The genes are TRBV7-9 and TRBJ1-1; D unresolved. In germline, CDR1 is SEHNR, CDR2 FQNEAQ (reference sequence). Trimming stripped 7 bases from V and 0 bases from J, with 9 bases between. The CDR3 totals 13 residues. CDR3 sequence (DNA): TGTGCCAGCACCGCCACAGTGAACACTGAAGCTTTCTTT. The encoded protein is CASTATVNTEAFF.

The CDR3 spells CASSFTGGGNQPQHF. Here the CDR3 DNA reads TGCGCCAGCAGCTTCACAGGGGGCGGCAATCAGCCCCAGCATTTT. The chain uses TRBV5-1 and TRBJ1-5; the match to TRBD1 covers 9 bases. Trimming removed 2 bases from V and 2 bases from J; junction bases left unmatched: 2. The CDR3 covers 15 residues. Germline V gene lookup returns CDR1 SGHRS and CDR2 YFSETQ. Looking up the rest from reference TRBV5-1 and TRBJ1-5 gives the full variable domain: KAGVTQTPRYLIKTRGQQVTLSCSPISGHRSVSWYQQTPGQGLQFLFEYFSETQRNKGNFPGRFSGRQFSNSRSEMNVSTLELGDSALYLCASSFTGGGNQPQHFGDGTRLSIL.

V and J are TRBV18 and TRBJ1-4, with a tentative D call TRBD1 (6 bases). From germline, CDR1 is KGHSH and CDR2 LQKENI. Trimming pared 3 bases from V and 3 bases from J, leaving 11 bases between. The CDR3 is 15 amino acids. The CDR3: CASSPTGTPNEKLFF. The CDR3 coding sequence is TGTGCCAGCTCACCGACCGGGACACCTAATGAAAAACTGTTTTTT.

This chain uses TRBV29-1 with TRBJ2-7, with D possibly matching TRBD1 (5 bases). The CDR3 totals 11 residues. Trimming took off 4 bases at V and 6 bases at J, with 10 bases between the two ends. In germline, CDR1 is SQVTM, CDR2 ANQGSEA. The CDR3 here is CSVAQGGEQYF. The DNA of the CDR3 is TGCAGCGTTGCCCAGGGTGGCGAGCAGTACTTC.

The chain links TRBV18 to TRBJ2-5, with 7 positions matching TRBD1. The germline V gene encodes CDR1 KGHSH and CDR2 LQKENI. There are 13 residues in the CDR3. The ends lost 3 bases at V and 5 bases at J; junction bases unmatched: 3. The CDR3: CASSPDRLETQYF. Here the CDR3 DNA reads TGTGCCAGCTCACCGGACAGGCTGGAGACCCAGTACTTC.

The chain recombines TRBV19 with TRBJ1-3, with D unresolved. Trimming cost V 4 bases and J 0 bases, with 13 bases left between them. This CDR3 contains 16 residues. The germline V gene has CDR1 LNHDA and CDR2 SQIVND (reference sequence). CDR3 region: CASSTLAGGSGNTIYF. The CDR3 DNA sequence: TGTGCCAGTAGTACCCTAGCGGGAGGCTCTGGAAACACCATATATTTT.

This clone has only one observation. The chain links TRBV30 to TRBJ2-5; D is unclear. Trimming stripped 3 bases from V and 5 bases from J, with 10 bases between. The CDR3 is 12 amino acids. Germline CDR1 reads GTSNPN; CDR2 reads SVGIG (reference sequence). As DNA, the CDR3 is TGTGCCTGGAGGGGGTTTAGCGAGACCCAGTACTTC. Translating gives CAWRGFSETQYF.

The chain is built from TRBV6-1 and TRBJ2-3, with D perhaps matching TRBD1 or TRBD2 (5 bases each). Trimming took off 2 bases at V and 6 bases at J, with 15 bases between the two ends. The germline V gene has CDR1 MNHNS and CDR2 SASEGT. The CDR3 contains 15 residues. The CDR3 DNA sequence: TGTGCCAGCAGTGAACAGGCAGGGAGATTTGATACGCAGTATTTT. It encodes CASSEQAGRFDTQYF.

This chain uses TRBV10-1 with TRBJ1-2; 7 bases are a match to TRBD1. CDR1 is WNHNN, CDR2 SYGVQD, per germline (reference sequence). The junction had 5 bases not matched to a gene; V was cut back by 8 bases and J by 5 bases. This CDR3 contains 12 residues. In DNA, the CDR3 is TGCGCCAGCGGGGACAGCCTATATGGCTACACCTTC. This gives the protein CASGDSLYGYTF.

The CDR3 loop is CASSIDTHMNTEAFF. The CDR3 DNA reads TGTGCCAGTAGTATTGACACCCACATGAACACTGAAGCTTTCTTT. The rearrangement uses TRBV19 and TRBJ1-1; D remains unclear. CDR1 is LNHDA and CDR2 is SQIVND in the germline V gene (reference sequence). The V end lost 3 bases, the J end lost 0 bases, and 11 bases lay between the germline ends. This CDR3 region has 15 residues.

This chain uses TRBV9 with TRBJ2-7; D gene unclear. V was shortened by 4 bases and J by 0 bases, with 8 bases between the two germline ends. In germline, CDR1 is SGDLS, CDR2 YYNGEE. CDR3 size: 13 residues. The CDR3 reads CASSKWSSYEQYF. CDR3 coding DNA: TGTGCCAGCAGCAAGTGGAGCTCCTACGAGCAGTACTTC.

This clone was observed a single time. This chain uses TRBV6-5 with TRBJ2-5, with D uncertain. Trimming removed 5 bases from V and 3 bases from J, with 7 bases in between. The length of the CDR3 is 12 residues. CDR1 is MNHEY, CDR2 SVGAGI, per germline. The chain's CDR3 is CASSRPKETQYF. The CDR3 coding sequence is TGTGCCAGCAGTCGGCCGAAAGAGACCCAGTACTTC.

The rearrangement uses TRBV7-6 and TRBJ2-7, with D tentatively TRBD1 (6 bases). With 1 base removed from V and 2 bases from J, the gap between germline ends came to 12 bases. There are 15 residues in the CDR3. Germline V gene sequence: CDR1 SGHVS, CDR2 FNYEAQ. CDR3 loop: CASSLGAGETYEQYF. CDR3 nucleotide sequence: TGTGCCAGCAGCTTAGGCGCAGGGGAAACCTACGAGCAGTACTTC.

V usage is TRBV30 and J usage is TRBJ2-3; 11 positions match TRBD2. This CDR3 comprises 17 residues. Trimming at V came to 1 base and at J to 4 bases, leaving 10 bases not matched to a gene. CDR1 and CDR2 (germline): GTSNPN, SVGIG (reference sequence). CDR3 nucleotides: TGTGCCTGGAGTGAACCAGTAGCGGGAGGGCTTCCAGATACGCAGTATTTT. Protein product: CAWSEPVAGGLPDTQYF.

The V and J genes are TRBV5-6 and TRBJ2-7; TRBD1 matches 8 bases. Germline V gene data show CDR1 as SGHDT and CDR2 as YYEEEE. J was trimmed by 4 bases and V by 4 bases; bases with no gene match: 10. This CDR3 region has 15 residues. CDR3 DNA sequence: TGTGCCAGCAGCCGTGCCCTGACAGGGGCTTACGAGCAGTACTTC. It translates to CASSRALTGAYEQYF. Looking up the rest from reference TRBV5-6 and TRBJ2-7 gives the full variable domain: DAGVTQSPTHLIKTRGQQVTLRCSPKSGHDTVSWYQQALGQGPQFIFQYYEEEERQRGNFPDRFSGHQFPNYSSELNVNALLLGDSALYLCASSRALTGAYEQYFGPGTRLTVT.

CDR3 DNA: TGTGCCAGCAGTGCAATGGACCACTACGAGCAGTACTTC. Protein sequence: CASSAMDHYEQYF. V usage is TRBV6-1 and J usage is TRBJ2-7, with no clear D. CDR1 and CDR2 (germline): MNHNS, SASEGT. The V and J ends lost 4 bases and 3 bases respectively, with 10 bases between them. The CDR3 length is 13 residues.

This chain links TRBV28 with TRBJ2-1; 9 bases fit TRBD2. This CDR3 region has 20 residues. V trimming: 6 bases; J trimming: 0 bases; junction bases outside the gene matches: 18. CDR1 is MDHEN, CDR2 SYDVKM, per germline. This chain's CDR3 is CASRKNSGRITAGSYNEQFF. CDR3 in DNA: TGTGCCAGCAGAAAAAATAGCGGGAGAATAACTGCGGGCTCCTACAATGAGCAGTTCTTC.

The chain couples TRBV5-6 to TRBJ1-3; D uncertain. The CDR3 consists of 13 residues. CDR1 and CDR2 from the germline V gene are SGHDT and YYEEEE. Trimming removed 5 bases from V and 0 bases from J, with 6 bases in between. The CDR3 protein is CASRTISGNTIYF. The CDR3 nucleotides are TGTGCCAGCAGAACGATCTCTGGAAACACCATATATTTT.

This sequence joins TRBV5-1 and TRBJ1-2; the D is unclear. The V gene's germline CDR1 is SGHRS and CDR2 YFSETQ. V was trimmed by 4 bases and J by 1 base, leaving 8 bases between them. This CDR3 contains 13 residues. CDR3 sequence (DNA): TGCGCCAGCAGCGATACGGTTAACTATGGCTACACCTTC. This encodes CASSDTVNYGYTF.